This TCR beta chain derives from a study of beta chain features in type 1 diabetes. Study in general: Cell yields, gender and age were similar in healthy donors and patients. Notes on the study in general: The question of HLA type influencing TCRB rearrangement was one that remained unresolved here. Type 1 diabetes patients had VDJ junctions that carried fewer insertions and more deletions. Within patients, naive, central memory and Treg TCRB repertoires seemed more similar than within healthy donors.

CDR1 SGDLS and CDR2 YYNGEE come from the germline V gene. The CDR3 covers 17 residues. The trim removed 4 bases at V and 0 bases at J, leaving 9 bases unmatched. Sequenced material consisted of expressed TCRB transcripts (all of the isolated RNA was reverse transcribed). Assay: immunoSEQ multiplex PCR; the TCRdb copy retains only in-frame clones and omits some. The sample has roughly 500,000 clones, around 28% seen once. This clone was found a few times. Its antigen is unknown. V and J are TRBV9 and TRBJ2-5; 10 positions match TRBD2. This clonotype was obtained from a man aged 18 to 30 in good health. The specimen was naive CD4+ T cells from blood. Written as DNA, the CDR3 is TGTGCCAGCAGCTCCCACCGACTAGCGGGCTACCAAGAGACCCAGTACTTC. Translating it yields CASSSHRLAGYQETQYF.